This TCR beta chain is from a study of cytomegalovirus exposure and HLA in healthy donors. Points from the study as a whole: Later, an analysis found that common viral pathogens appeared to be linked with several of the most significant clusters. The productive fraction for most TCR beta V segments was about 90% or about 30% in an earlier analysis. Follow-up analysis later connected one missense variant in DCLRE1C with trimming of TCR beta V- and J-genes.

13 Jbeta primers and 60 Vbeta primers were used for the PCR. The protocol was immunoSEQ multiplex PCR, while the TCRdb copy is restricted to in-frame clones and leaves out a portion. The specimen's table records around 75,000 clones. As for this clone: What it recognizes is unknown.

The receptor comes from a man over 45 in good health and CMV-seropositive. The sequenced sample consisted of PBMCs.

The chain's CDR3 is CAIGPSGGADEQFF. The CDR3, as DNA: TGTGCCATCGGGCCTAGCGGGGGGGCCGATGAGCAGTTCTTC. The chain has TRBV10-3 and TRBJ2-1; 12 positions agree with TRBD2. This CDR3 has 14 residues. Germline loops: CDR1 ENHRY, CDR2 SYGVKD. Trimming cost V 8 bases and J 8 bases; bases outside gene matches: 7.